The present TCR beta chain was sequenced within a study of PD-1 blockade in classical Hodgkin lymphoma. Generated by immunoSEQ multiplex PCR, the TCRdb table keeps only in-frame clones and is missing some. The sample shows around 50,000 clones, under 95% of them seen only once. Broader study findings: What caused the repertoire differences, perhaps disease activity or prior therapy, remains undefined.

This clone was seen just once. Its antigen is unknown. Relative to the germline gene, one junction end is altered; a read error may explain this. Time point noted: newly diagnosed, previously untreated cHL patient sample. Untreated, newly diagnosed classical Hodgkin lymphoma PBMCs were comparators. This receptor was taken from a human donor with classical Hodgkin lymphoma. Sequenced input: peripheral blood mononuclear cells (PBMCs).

The CDR3 is CASSPGGVGETQYF. The CDR3, as DNA: TGTGCTAGCAGCCCGGGGGGGGTCGGGGAGACCCAGTACTTC. The chain links TRBV7-7 to TRBJ2-5; 8 nucleotides align to TRBD2. The germline V gene has CDR1 SSHAT and CDR2 FNYEAQ (reference sequence). The CDR3 runs to 14 residues.